This T cell receptor beta chain was obtained from a study of T cell responses to AZD1222 COVID-19 vaccine. In germline, CDR1 is MRHNA, CDR2 SNTAGT. V was clipped by 6 bases and J by 2 bases; unmatched bases: 7. The CDR3 runs to 15 residues. General study results and limits: The peak T cell response came first, and repertoires were sampled only after it. Spike-specific TCR breadth and depth rose after two AZD1222 doses. Only a handful of AZD1222 recipients tested seropositive at baseline.

The repertoire was sequenced with immunoSEQ multiplex PCR; TCRdb's copy has only in-frame clones and lacks some. The sample lists around 150,000 clones; about 91% were seen once. Worth noting for this clone: No antigen is known for it.

V usage is TRBV6-4 and J usage is TRBJ2-3; 8 bases agree with TRBD2. This specimen was peripheral blood, taken on day 0 of MenACWY control vaccination. The sequence was obtained from an adult in good health. The CDR3, as DNA: TGTGCCAGCAGGATACTAGCGGAAATCACAGATACGCAGTATTTT. Translation: CASRILAEITDTQYF.